Sequencing of this TCR beta chain was carried out in a study of early T cells in non-severe SARS-CoV-2 infection. Study as a whole: The authors sequenced bulk RNA from unsorted whole blood, leaving chains unpaired. Study-wide results and limits: Matches to VDJdb favored anti-spike CD8 responses and missed private and CD4 specificities.

Unique molecular identifiers (one per individual cDNA molecule) were attached. MiXCR, run by TCRdb on the 5' RACE reads, gives a single entry per CDR3 protein. The sample has 35,000 to 40,000 distinct CDR3 sequences, around 6.1% seen once. This clonotype occurred many times. What it binds is unknown. The germline CDR1 and CDR2 sequences are SGHVS and FNYEAQ. The CDR3 contains 16 residues. Trimming took 0 bases from V and 0 from J, leaving 9 bases between them. This clonotype originated in an adult who was a healthcare worker with PCR-confirmed SARS-CoV-2 infection or an uninfected control (not recorded which). Sequenced input: whole blood. The chain uses TRBV7-6 and TRBJ1-5; D is ambiguous. Here the CDR3 reads CASSLAPPGSNQPQHF. The DNA for the CDR3 is TGTGCCAGCAGCTTAGCGCCTCCGGGTAGCAATCAGCCCCAGCATTTT.